The following is a T cell receptor (beta chain) sequence with its context. No antigen is known for it. No per-base quality is available; no much larger clone lies one base away. Deletion took 4 bases off V and 5 bases off J, with a span of 8 bases between the germline ends. The CDR3, cysteine through phenylalanine, is 12 amino acids long. Just the 36-base CDR3 DNA is kept, in frame starting at base 1. The germline V gene (reference sequence) supplies CDR1 GTSNPN and CDR2 SVGIG. Genomic DNA was extracted from sorted cells for sequencing of the TCRbeta CDR3 region. TCRbeta CDR3 regions were sequenced using the immunoSEQ Assay. Imported from immuneACCESS, the table was reduced by TCRdb to in-frame sequences with V and J called. These copies leave out some clones; in studies compared against another copy, an unresolved V gene accounts for under half, and the cause of the remainder is not known. Here the sample has 18,000 or so clones; about 70% occur a single time. The ten largest clonotypes hold about 21% of the sample.

The trial excluded patients who had a history of autoimmune disease or were on systemic immunosuppression. In every dose cohort, peripheral blood was drawn for TCR sequencing at baseline, cycle 4 day 1, and cycle 7 day 1. Samples were obtained from an open-label, multicenter, first-in-human phase I dose-escalation trial of ivuxolimab. Adults with locally advanced or metastatic melanoma, renal cell carcinoma, hepatocellular carcinoma or head and neck squamous cell carcinoma were enrolled in the trial. Before TCR sequencing, CD4+ T cells and CD8+ T cells from peripheral blood were sorted into separate populations. The sample is drawn from a study of OX40 agonist ivuxolimab in advanced cancers. Some background on the complete study: Ivuxolimab was a fully human IgG2 agonistic monoclonal antibody targeting the costimulatory receptor OX40 (CD134). Intravenous ivuxolimab was administered to patients every 2 weeks at six dose levels: 0.01, 0.1, 0.3, 1.5, 3 and 10 mg/kg. Of the approximately 50 patients in dose escalation, some 20 had hepatocellular carcinoma, some 15 had melanoma, 9 had renal cell carcinoma and 9 had head and neck cancer. In the dose-escalation cohort, roughly 80% of patients were male, and the mean age was approximately 64 years, with a range of roughly 20 to 80. Patients were allowed to have had prior anti-PD-1, anti-PD-L1 or anti-CTLA-4 therapy, and 30% to 40% of the dose-escalation patients had previously received checkpoint inhibitors. Partial responses occurred in three dose-escalation patients, of whom one had hepatocellular carcinoma and two had cutaneous melanoma. Peripheral TCRbeta sequencing aimed to test whether ivuxolimab altered TCR sequence diversity and caused clonal T-cell expansion. The paper covers the monotherapy dose-escalation part of the phase I ivuxolimab trial, which included N = 52 patients.

Study-wide conclusions, independent of this receptor: Low levels of normalized T-cell clonal expansion were also seen in some patients who did not respond. In the 0.1-3.0 mg/kg groups, partial responders had among the lowest normalized peripheral clonal expansion, particularly in CD8+ T cells. At doses from 0.1 to 3.0 mg/kg, clonal expansion was seen in both CD4+ and CD8+ blood T cells between baseline and week 6. After ivuxolimab, CD8+ T cells had more expanded clones than CD4+ T cells on average. The antigen specificity of the clonally expanded peripheral T cells was not determined.

The V gene is TRBV30 and the J gene is TRBJ1-4; no confident D gene assignment can be made. This clonotype originated in an adult with an advanced solid tumor such as melanoma, head and neck, liver or kidney cancer. The sample in question was CD4+ or CD8+ T cells sorted from blood, obtained in a trial of the OX40 agonist ivuxolimab. The DNA reads TGTGCCTGGAAATCGGGGAATGAAAAACTGTTTTTT. This encodes CAWKSGNEKLFF.